The 5 T cell receptor beta chains listed next were all sequenced from one sample in a study of blood T cell repertoires in COVID-19. This table comes from immunoSEQ multiplex PCR, and its TCRdb copy is limited to in-frame clones, with some not included. In the table there are 150,000 to 200,000 clones, 84% of which are singletons. The specimen was peripheral blood. All receptors come from a man aged 25 to 40 with active or convalescent COVID-19.

This chain links TRBV27 with TRBJ2-1, with TRBD2 matching over 8 bases. CDR1 and CDR2 from the germline V gene are MNHEY and SMNVEV (reference sequence). Trimming cost V 5 bases and J 6 bases; bases outside gene matches: 12. The CDR3 covers 16 residues. Here the CDR3 DNA reads TGTGCCAGCAGTCCCGCGGGGGGACTTTTTAGCAATGAGCAGTTCTTC. Protein product: CASSPAGGLFSNEQFF.

The CDR3, as DNA: TGTGCTAGTGGTTCGACCTCGTTGACAGGGGTTGGGAAAGATACGCAGTATTTT. Its protein product is CASGSTSLTGVGKDTQYF. The chain employs TRBV12-5 and TRBJ2-3, with TRBD1 matching 8 bases. The CDR3 covers 18 residues. Trimming removed 4 bases from V and 5 bases from J; junction bases left unmatched: 17. CDR1 and CDR2 from the germline V gene are LGHNT and FRNRAP.

The chain links TRBV27 to TRBJ1-2; D might be TRBD1 (5 bases). The V end was cut by 7 bases, the J end by 4 bases, with 13 bases between. CDR1 is MNHEY and CDR2 is SMNVEV in the germline V gene (reference sequence). CDR3 length equals 13 residues. Here the CDR3 reads CASKTGRAYGYTF. For the CDR3, the DNA is TGTGCCAGCAAAACAGGACGGGCCTATGGCTACACCTTC.

The chain recombines TRBV6-5 with TRBJ1-1; maybe TRBD1 (5 bases). V shed 0 bases and J shed 1 base, with 9 bases lying between them. Germline assignment: CDR1 MNHEY and CDR2 SVGAGI. The CDR3 totals 15 residues. The CDR3 region is CASSYSFDRNTEAFF. For the CDR3, the DNA is TGTGCCAGCAGTTACTCGTTCGACAGGAACACTGAAGCTTTCTTT.

J is TRBJ2-4 and V is TRBV27, with D perhaps matching TRBD2 (6 bases). Trimming took 8 bases from V and 9 from J, leaving 14 bases between them. This CDR3 is 12 amino acids long. Germline-derived CDR1 and CDR2 are MNHEY and SMNVEV (reference sequence). CDR3 DNA sequence: TGTGCCAGCGGGGTAGTGGGGGGCATTCAGTACTTC. The encoded protein is CASGVVGGIQYF.